The source of this TCR beta chain is a study of T-cell reconstitution after alpha-beta-depleted transplantation in children. The germline V gene encodes CDR1 SEHNR and CDR2 FQNEAQ (reference sequence). This CDR3 is built from 14 residues. V dropped 1 base and J dropped 6 bases, with 10 bases sitting between them. The library targeted TCRbeta and was prepared with unique molecular identifiers. TCRdb itself ran the PCR reads through MiXCR, one entry per CDR3 protein. The repertoire holds 610,000 or so distinct CDR3 sequences, with 20% to 30% as singletons. The sequenced sample was PBMCs, obtained before TCRalphabeta/CD19-depleted stem cell transplant. This rearrangement joins TRBV7-9 to TRBJ2-1, with D perhaps matching TRBD2 (6 bases). The sequence derives from a boy under three years old with Wiskott-Aldrich syndrome, due to receive a stem cell transplant. CDR3: CASSLDGTVNEQFF. Written as DNA, the CDR3 is TGTGCCAGCAGCTTAGATGGGACTGTCAATGAGCAGTTCTTC. The entire variable domain, with the rest obtained from reference TRBV7-9 and TRBJ2-1, is as follows: DTGVSQNPRHKITKRGQNVTFRCDPISEHNRLYWYRQTLGQGPEFLTYFQNEAQLEKSRLLSDRFSAERPKGSFSTLEIQRTEQGDSAMYLCASSLDGTVNEQFFGPGTRLTVL.